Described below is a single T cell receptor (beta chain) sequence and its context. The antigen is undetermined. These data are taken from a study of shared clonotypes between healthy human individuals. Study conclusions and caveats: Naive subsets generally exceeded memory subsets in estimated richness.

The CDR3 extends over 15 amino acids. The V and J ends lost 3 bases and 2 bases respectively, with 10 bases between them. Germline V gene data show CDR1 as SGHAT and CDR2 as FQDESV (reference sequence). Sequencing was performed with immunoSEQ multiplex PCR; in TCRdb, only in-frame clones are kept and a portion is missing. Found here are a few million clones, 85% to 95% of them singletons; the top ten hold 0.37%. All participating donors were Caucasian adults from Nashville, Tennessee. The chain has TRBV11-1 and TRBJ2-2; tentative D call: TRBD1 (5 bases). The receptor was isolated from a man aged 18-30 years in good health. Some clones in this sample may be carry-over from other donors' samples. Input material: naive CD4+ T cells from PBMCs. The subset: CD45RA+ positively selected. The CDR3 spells CASSFRQINTGELFF. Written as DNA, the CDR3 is TGTGCCAGCAGCTTCCGACAGATCAACACCGGGGAGCTGTTTTTT.